This TCR beta chain was captured by sequencing in a study of T cell responses to AZD1222 COVID-19 vaccine. Across the whole study: Second-dose recipients at about 4 or about 12 weeks were treated as one pooled group.

V lost 0 bases and J lost 7, with 7 bases in between. The germline gives CDR1 SGHDT, CDR2 YYEEEE. This CDR3 contains 12 residues. The protocol was immunoSEQ multiplex PCR, while the TCRdb copy is restricted to in-frame clones and leaves out a portion. The sample holds 60,000 to 70,000 clones, over 75% seen once. Sequencing was performed on peripheral blood, taken on day 0 of AZD1222 vaccination. J is TRBJ1-2 and V is TRBV5-6; no clear D. This receptor was identified in an adult in good health. The CDR3 here is CASSLVSIGYTF. The CDR3 coding sequence is TGTGCCAGCAGCTTGGTATCGATTGGCTACACCTTC.